This TCR beta chain was captured in a study of shared clonotypes between healthy human individuals. Study-wide context: Every donor yielded three CD4 naive, three CD4 memory, two CD8 naive and one CD8 memory plate.

Study findings and constraints: Shared clonotypes across all four donors exceeded non-shared ones in generation probability.

Worth noting for this clone: Its specificity is unknown.

Several immunoSEQ 96-well plates shared each subset's DNA, each plate a replicate. In the original analysis: Junction-only immunoSEQ data arrived without quality scores, meaning filtering differed. Sequencing was performed with immunoSEQ multiplex PCR; in TCRdb, only in-frame clones are kept and a portion is missing. D and trimming were read from the DNA, whereas the V and J calls and clone size are those reported in that table. The sample holds around 2.5 million clones, approximately 93% seen once. From germline, CDR1 is LNHDA and CDR2 SQIVND (reference sequence). The V gene lost 7 bases and the J gene lost 10 bases, with 17 bases spanning the gap. The CDR3 sequence is 13 residues long.

The sequence derives from a man aged 18 to 29 in good health. Some clones in this sample may be carry-over from other donors' samples. This chain uses TRBV19 with TRBJ2-1; TRBD2 is a possible D gene (5 bases). Sequencing input: naive CD4+ T cells from PBMCs. Described subset: CD45RA+ positively selected. The CDR3 coding sequence is TGTGCCAGTAAGCGCGCGGACTCGGGGGAGCAGTTCTTC. The encoded protein is CASKRADSGEQFF. Full variable domain (outside the CDR3, taken from reference TRBV19 and TRBJ2-1): DGGITQSPKYLFRKEGQNVTLSCEQNLNHDAMYWYRQDPGQGLRLIYYSQIVNDFQKGDIAEGYSVSREKKESFPLTVTSAQKNPTAFYLCASKRADSGEQFFGPGTRLTVL.